This passage covers 11 T cell receptor beta chains from one sample sequenced in a study of cytomegalovirus exposure and HLA in healthy donors. Profiling relied on immunoSEQ multiplex PCR, and the TCRdb table lists in-frame clones only, not all of them. The sample lists roughly 260,000 clones; approximately 90% were seen once. Sequencing used PBMCs. The receptor set was obtained from a man in his late teens or twenties in good health and CMV-seronegative.

The rearrangement joins TRBV5-5 to TRBJ1-5; tentative D call: TRBD1 (6 bases). V lost 0 bases to trimming and J lost 5 bases, with 12 bases between them. This CDR3 is built from 15 residues. Germline V gene lookup returns CDR1 SGHKS and CDR2 YYEKEE (reference sequence). The CDR3 bases are TGTGCCAGCAGCTTGGAGGGGGAGCCCTATCAGCCCCAGCATTTT. Residues: CASSLEGEPYQPQHF.

V is TRBV10-2 and J is TRBJ2-5; 11 bases match TRBD2. V gave up 6 bases and J gave up 5 bases; unmatched junction bases: 8. Germline CDR1 WSHSY, CDR2 SAAADI. This CDR3 contains 15 residues. The CDR3 spells CASSLAGGLGETQYF. In nucleotides, the CDR3 is TGCGCCAGCAGCTTAGCGGGGGGGCTGGGCGAGACCCAGTACTTC.

A single count supports this clone. The chain has TRBV27 and TRBJ1-5, with D possibly matching TRBD1 (5 bases). Trimming pared 1 base from V and 4 bases from J, leaving 8 bases between. There are 14 residues in the CDR3. Looked up from germline, CDR1 is MNHEY and CDR2 is SMNVEV (reference sequence). The DNA of the CDR3 is TGTGCCAGCAGTTTATGGCAGGGAAATCAGCCCCAGCATTTT. Translating it yields CASSLWQGNQPQHF.

The chain uses TRBV29-1 and TRBJ2-5, with a weak D call TRBD2 (7 bases). The germline CDR1 and CDR2 sequences are SQVTM and ANQGSEA. CDR3 length equals 11 residues. V lost 8 bases, J lost 5 bases, and 12 bases lay in between. The CDR3 DNA reads as TGCAGCTGGGGGGGCGACGAGACCCAGTACTTC. Its translation is CSWGGDETQYF. The variable domain in full, with the rest retrieved from reference TRBV29-1 and TRBJ2-5, is SAVISQKPSRDICQRGTSLTIQCQVDSQVTMMFWYRQQPGQSLTLIATANQGSEATYESGFVIDKFPISRPNLTFSTLTVSNMSPEDSSIYLCSWGGDETQYFGPGTRLLVL.

This chain links TRBV2 with TRBJ2-3; 9 nucleotides agree with TRBD1. Germline V gene sequence: CDR1 SNHLY, CDR2 FYNNEI. With 6 bases clipped from V and 5 bases from J, the junction kept 6 bases outside the gene matches. The CDR3 loop spans 14 amino acids. The CDR3 coding sequence is TGTGCCAGCAGCTTACAGGGGGCTGGAGATACGCAGTATTTT. Translation gives CASSLQGAGDTQYF.

The chain combines TRBV9 with TRBJ2-2, with 7 positions matching TRBD2. CDR3 size: 16 residues. V was clipped by 0 bases and J by 3 bases; unmatched bases: 5. Looked up from germline, CDR1 is SGDLS and CDR2 is YYNGEE. CDR3 sequence (DNA): TGTGCCAGCAGCGTAGCGAGACTAGCATACACCGGGGAGCTGTTTTTT. Translating it yields CASSVARLAYTGELFF.

The rearrangement joins TRBV5-1 to TRBJ2-1; D is unclear. Deletions cut 0 bases from V and 6 bases from J, with 7 bases between. CDR1 and CDR2 (germline): SGHRS, YFSETQ. The CDR3 contains 13 residues. For the CDR3, the DNA is TGCGCCAGCAGCTTGGAGAGCTCCAATGAGCAGTTCTTC. Translating gives CASSLESSNEQFF.

The chain has TRBV9 and TRBJ2-1, with D possibly TRBD2 on 5 matching bases. Germline CDR1 and CDR2: SGDLS and YYNGEE. CDR3 length: 13 amino acids. V lost 3 bases and J lost 8, with 12 bases in between. CDR3 DNA: TGTGCCAGCAGCGGAACTGAGGGATATGAGCAGTTCTTC. This codes for CASSGTEGYEQFF. Full variable domain (outside the CDR3, taken from reference TRBV9 and TRBJ2-1): DSGVTQTPKHLITATGQRVTLRCSPRSGDLSVYWYQQSLDQGLQFLIQYYNGEERAKGNILERFSAQQFPDLHSELNLSSLELGDSALYFCASSGTEGYEQFFGPGTRLTVL.

The chain couples TRBV7-9 to TRBJ1-4; D is uncertain. The V end lost 3 bases, the J end lost 7 bases, and 9 bases lay between the germline ends. Germline CDR1 and CDR2: SEHNR and FQNEAQ (reference sequence). The CDR3 is made up of 13 amino acids. DNA of the CDR3: TGTGCCAGCAGCTTCTCGGGTGGTGAAAAACTGTTTTTT. This sequence encodes CASSFSGGEKLFF.

The chain joins TRBV30 to TRBJ2-1; 9 nucleotides match TRBD1. J gave up 6 bases and V 0 bases, and 15 bases lay outside the gene matches. Germline V lookup: CDR1 GTSNPN, CDR2 SVGIG (reference sequence). CDR3 length: 18 residues. The CDR3: CAWSVPPPTGGLINEQFF. In nucleotides, the CDR3 is TGTGCCTGGAGTGTACCCCCTCCAACAGGGGGCTTAATCAATGAGCAGTTCTTC.

This clone has just a few counts. The rearrangement joins TRBV9 to TRBJ2-2; 11 nucleotides align to TRBD1. Germline loops: CDR1 SGDLS, CDR2 YYNGEE. The CDR3 sequence is 16 residues long. J gave up 4 bases and V 2 bases, and 4 bases lay outside the gene matches. The CDR3 DNA follows: TGTGCCAGCAGCGTCGGACAGGGGGCCGGCACCGGGGAGCTGTTTTTT. This sequence encodes CASSVGQGAGTGELFF.